Listed below are T cell receptor beta chains from one sample, sequenced in a study of cytotoxic CD8 clonotypes in ibrutinib-treated CLL. Assay used: immunoSEQ multiplex PCR; TCRdb lists only in-frame clones, some missing. The table includes about 7,000 clones, over 60% detected once. Sequenced material: PBMCs, taken before ibrutinib treatment. The origin of the receptors is a human donor with chronic lymphocytic leukemia. The CDR3 runs from the conserved cysteine through the conserved F or W. D genes are given only for firm matches. The listing skips clone size in some rows; elsewhere it reads once, few, many or a size class.

TRBJ2-2 | TRBD1 | - | TRBV10-1 | CASSDPGQGAGELFF | TGCGCCAGCAGTGACCCGGGACAGGGGGCCGGGGAGCTGTTTTTT
TRBJ1-1 | - | - | TRBV27 | CASSPRGRFNTEAFF | TGTGCCAGCAGTCCCCGTGGAAGATTTAACACTGAAGCTTTCTTT
TRBJ2-7 | - | - | TRBV6-6 | CASSLMGGEQYF | TGTGCCAGCAGCCTAATGGGCGGGGAGCAGTACTTC
TRBJ1-5 | - | few | TRBV23-1 | CASSQSVRASNQPQHF | TGCGCCAGCAGTCAATCGGTCAGGGCTAGCAATCAGCCCCAGCATTTT
TRBJ2-5 | - | - | TRBV2 | CASSFETQYF | TGTGCCAGCAGTTTTGAGACCCAGTACTTC
TRBJ2-4 | TRBD2 | - | TRBV4-2 | CASSRETSGGRNIQYF | TGTGCCAGCAGCCGGGAGACTAGCGGGGGACGTAACATTCAGTACTTC
TRBJ1-2 | - | - | TRBV11-2 | CASSLGKYGYTF | TGTGCCAGCAGCTTAGGAAAATATGGCTACACCTTC
TRBJ2-2 | - | - | TRBV7-3 | CASSFYTGELFF | TGTGCCAGCAGCTTTTACACCGGGGAGCTGTTTTTT
TRBJ2-7 | - | - | TRBV5-5 | CASSLAQAYEQYF | TGTGCCAGCAGCTTGGCACAGGCCTACGAGCAGTACTTC
TRBJ1-1 | - | - | TRBV4-1 | CASSRQKNTEAFF | TGCGCCAGCAGCCGCCAGAAAAACACTGAAGCTTTCTTT
TRBJ1-1 | TRBD1 | few | TRBV7-9 | CASSLADRVGTEAFF | TGTGCCAGCAGCTTAGCCGACAGGGTAGGCACTGAAGCTTTCTTT
TRBJ2-2 | TRBD1 | - | TRBV10-3 | CAISGTGYDEELFF | TGTGCCATCAGTGGGACAGGGTACGATGAGGAGCTGTTTTTT
TRBJ1-5 | - | - | TRBV27 | CASSPGRYSNQPQHF | TGTGCCAGCAGCCCCGGACGCTATAGCAATCAGCCCCAGCATTTT
TRBJ2-3 | TRBD2 | once | TRBV28 | CASSLTSGGFTDTQYF | TGTGCCAGCAGTTTAACTAGCGGGGGCTTCACAGATACGCAGTATTTT
TRBJ2-2 | - | - | TRBV21-1 | CASKRLRWFEGLNTGELFF | TGTGCCAGCAAAAGGCTAAGGTGGTTTGAGGGACTTAACACCGGGGAGCTGTTTTTT
TRBJ2-1 | TRBD2 | - | TRBV19 | CASSKAGTSGSNEQFF | TGTGCCAGTAGTAAGGCGGGGACTAGCGGGAGCAATGAGCAGTTCTTC
TRBJ1-4 | - | - | TRBV30 | CAWSVLGLGGEKLFF | TGTGCCTGGAGTGTACTCGGTTTGGGGGGTGAAAAACTGTTTTTT
TRBJ1-1 | TRBD1 | once | TRBV5-1 | CASSARTGTGGTEAFF | TGCGCCAGCAGCGCCAGGACAGGGACCGGGGGCACTGAAGCTTTCTTT
TRBJ2-6 | - | - | TRBV4-1 | CASSQEFGPHLGANVLTF | TGCGCCAGCAGCCAAGAATTCGGACCTCATTTGGGGGCCAACGTCCTGACTTTC
TRBJ2-3 | TRBD1 | - | TRBV30 | CAWSLGQGVTDTQYF | TGTGCCTGGAGTTTGGGACAGGGGGTCACAGATACGCAGTATTTT
TRBJ1-4 | - | - | TRBV19 | CASRNTGDPTGLFF | TGTGCCAGTAGAAACACGGGAGACCCTACGGGGTTATTTTTT
TRBJ2-7 | TRBD2 | - | TRBV9 | CASSVSASGIVEQYF | TGTGCCAGCAGCGTAAGCGCCAGCGGGATTGTCGAGCAGTACTTC
TRBJ2-7 | - | - | TRBV5-1 | CASSQAYEQYF | TGCGCCAGCAGCCAAGCATACGAGCAGTACTTC
TRBJ2-1 | TRBD1 | - | TRBV4-2 | CASSRGTGSYNEQFF | TGTGCCAGCAGCCGGGGGACAGGCTCCTACAATGAGCAGTTCTTC
TRBJ2-7 | TRBD2 | - | TRBV9 | CASSVGGEGYSYEQYF | TGTGCCAGCAGCGTAGGTGGGGAGGGATACTCCTACGAGCAGTACTTC
TRBJ2-3 | - | - | TRBV12-5 | CASGDGRLSTGPDTQYF | TGTGCTAGTGGCGACGGACGACTTTCAACCGGCCCAGATACGCAGTATTTT
TRBJ1-5 | - | - | TRBV7-9 | CASSLAADQPQHF | TGTGCCAGCAGCTTAGCTGCCGATCAGCCCCAGCATTTT
TRBJ2-3 | - | - | TRBV27 | CASSLFPWDTQYF | TGTGCCAGCAGTTTATTCCCGTGGGATACGCAGTATTTT
TRBJ1-3 | TRBD1 | - | TRBV6-6 | CASSYQGAGGNTIYF | TGTGCCAGCAGTTACCAGGGGGCAGGTGGAAACACCATATATTTT
TRBJ2-5 | TRBD1 | - | TRBV18 | CASSPQGQDETQYF | TGTGCCAGCTCACCACAAGGACAGGATGAGACCCAGTACTTC
TRBJ2-6 | TRBD1 | - | TRBV25-1 | CASMGQAGSGANVLTF | TGTGCCAGCATGGGACAGGCCGGCTCTGGGGCCAACGTCCTGACTTTC
TRBJ1-2 | - | - | TRBV11-2 | CASSPEAFLSYTF | TGTGCCAGCAGCCCAGAGGCGTTTCTTAGCTACACCTTC
TRBJ1-4 | TRBD1 | - | TRBV9 | CASSPTGQGFEKLFF | TGTGCCAGCAGCCCGACGGGACAGGGTTTTGAAAAACTGTTTTTT
TRBJ2-7 | TRBD1 | once | TRBV27 | CASSTNRGLYEQYF | TGTGCCAGCAGTACCAACAGGGGGCTCTACGAGCAGTACTTC
TRBJ1-2 | - | - | TRBV5-1 | CASSPTGNYGYTF | TGCGCCAGCAGCCCTACAGGGAACTATGGCTACACCTTC
TRBJ1-2 | - | medium-sized | TRBV11-2 | CASSRTGTEANYGYTF | TGTGCCAGCAGCCGAACCGGGACGGAGGCTAACTATGGCTACACCTTC
TRBJ2-7 | - | few | TRBV18 | CASSRGSGLDSSYEQYF | TGTGCCAGCTCCCGGGGTAGCGGCCTAGATAGCTCCTACGAGCAGTACTTC
TRBJ1-3 | TRBD1 | once | TRBV19 | CASSIPLTGTRDTIYF | TGTGCCAGTAGTATCCCCCTGACAGGGACAAGGGACACCATATATTTT
TRBJ2-1 | - | - | TRBV18 | CASSPGTFEQFF | TGTGCCAGCTCCCCCGGCACCTTTGAGCAGTTCTTC
TRBJ1-4 | - | - | TRBV5-1 | CASSLTGRTNEKLFF | TGCGCCAGCAGCTTGACTGGGAGAACTAATGAAAAACTGTTTTTT
TRBJ1-2 | TRBD1 | - | TRBV19 | CASRYRGANYGYTF | TGTGCCAGTAGATACAGGGGCGCTAACTATGGCTACACCTTC
TRBJ2-7 | - | - | TRBV5-4 | CASSQDKSSYEQYF | TGTGCCAGCAGCCAAGACAAGAGCTCCTACGAGCAGTACTTC
TRBJ2-2 | - | - | TRBV29-1 | CSVVSWTGELFF | TGCAGCGTTGTTTCCTGGACCGGGGAGCTGTTTTTT
TRBJ1-1 | - | - | TRBV19 | CASGGRDNLAEAFF | TGTGCCAGTGGCGGCCGGGACAATTTAGCTGAAGCTTTCTTT
TRBJ2-3 | - | - | TRBV10-1 | CASRQGVDTQYF | TGCGCCAGCAGACAGGGAGTCGATACGCAGTATTTT
TRBJ2-3 | TRBD2 | - | TRBV5-5 | CASSFREGVPTDTQYF | TGTGCCAGCAGCTTCCGGGAGGGGGTTCCCACAGATACGCAGTATTTT